This is a list of T cell receptor beta chains from one sample in a study of blood T cell repertoires in COVID-19. Measured with immunoSEQ multiplex PCR; TCRdb has only the in-frame clones, and not every one. The sample records 90,000 to 130,000 clones, about two thirds being singletons. The material sequenced was peripheral blood. All receptors derive from a middle-aged woman with acute or convalescent COVID-19. Each CDR3 is given with its conserved first and last residue. Fields, in order: V gene, CDR3 protein.

TRBV28 CASSQKGQGFTGELFF
TRBV13 CASSSIQGAPTEAFF
TRBV9 CASSYGEGGNQPQHF
TRBV11-2 CASSLDPKGVYEQYF
TRBV28 CASSSSLNYGYTF
TRBV11-2 CASSLDRSGGAYEQYF
TRBV5-1 CASSSTTQGSSYNEQFF
TRBV14 CASSTRDSNEKLFF
TRBV24-1 CASGAGADTQYF
TRBV12-5 CASGTGDSGNTIYF
TRBV9 CASSVTGGPEYGYTF
TRBV13 CASSPSLGGATGELFF
TRBV7-2 CASRSTGLETQYF
TRBV4-1 CASSQDRQETQYF
TRBV4-1 CASSQGLDRGATSVKERGQYF
TRBV6-5 CASRSTSSFGYEQYF
TRBV3-1/TRBV3-2 CASSQDPGAGEQFF
TRBV19 CASSTGTGESQPQHF
TRBV7-6 CASTPSGLDEQFF
TRBV10-2 CASSLAGPQETQYF
TRBV6-4 CASSDSTSGGADTQYF
TRBV12-3/TRBV12-4 CASSLEGANTIYF
TRBV18 CASSPTAGVPGEQYF
TRBV27 CASSELGQGKYNEQFF
TRBV6-4 CASSAQGTDTQYF
TRBV5-1 CASSHVDPQNTGELFF
TRBV28 CASSKTGELFF
TRBV3-1/TRBV3-2 CASKRGGLETQYF
TRBV30 CAWSSPKQGNYEQYF
TRBV28 CASSLPLGGANSPLHF
TRBV18 CASSTLQGVGETQYF
TRBV28 CASSLSLSHRDTQYF
TRBV19 CASSLGGTGELFF
TRBV5-1 CASSLGDRSNSPLHF
TRBV27 CASSQRGDYNEQFF
TRBV4-1 CASSQLPGGVAKNIQYF
TRBV6-1 CASSEVGPFTYEQYF
TRBV12-3/TRBV12-4 CASNNRPYNEQFF
TRBV27 CASSRQEKYGYTF
TRBV30 CAWSSRRIAFF
TRBV9 CASSVAEAGRGWFNQPQHF
TRBV21-1 CATKRPPALRGPYEQYF
TRBV6-5 CASDLQRNTEAFF
TRBV5-1 CASSFFSEDREKTQYF
TRBV10-3 CAISEPPGTGKSPLHF
TRBV28 CASSILSGGRNEQFF
TRBV9 CASSVGLAGGNEQFF
TRBV9 CASSVAAGSRDEQYF
TRBV5-4 CASSLASRGETQYF
TRBV5-1 CASSLLAGGGYNEQFF
TRBV28 CASGAGQEETQYF
TRBV4-1 CASSQERQSTNEKLFF
TRBV5-8 CASSFPGTGNTEAFF